The 22 T cell receptor beta chains reported below all come from one sample, sequenced in a study of cytomegalovirus exposure and HLA in healthy donors. The PCR was carried out with 60 Vbeta primers and 13 Jbeta primers. Repertoires were generated with immunoSEQ multiplex PCR, while TCRdb's copy carries only in-frame clones and drops some. The table includes around 150,000 clones, around nine tenths detected once. Sequencing was performed on PBMCs. The receptors come from a woman in her twenties or thirties in good health and CMV-seronegative.

This clone was found a few times. The chain carries TRBV5-1 and TRBJ1-5, with TRBD1 matching over 10 bases. The CDR3 runs to 20 residues. Trimming cost V 3 bases and J 2 bases; bases outside gene matches: 17. Germline CDR1 and CDR2: SGHRS and YFSETQ. CDR3 nucleotides: TGCGCCAGCAGCTCGATCCGGGACAGGGGAATTTCGTCCGGCAATCAGCCCCAGCATTTT. The encoded protein is CASSSIRDRGISSGNQPQHF.

The chain links TRBV5-1 to TRBJ2-5; TRBD2 might be the D (5 bases). With the DNA end fitting TRBJ2-7 better, the J assignment may be wrong. The germline CDR1 and CDR2 sequences are SGHRS and YFSETQ. The CDR3 sequence is 11 residues long. In DNA form, the CDR3 reads TGCGCCAGCACTACGGGATACGAGCAGTACTTC. Encoded protein: CASTTGYEQYF.

J is TRBJ2-7 and V is TRBV9; TRBD2 aligns across 9 bases. In germline, CDR1 is SGDLS, CDR2 YYNGEE. Losses at the gene ends were 1 base for V and 2 bases for J; bases not matched to a gene: 7. The CDR3 length is 16 residues. The CDR3 region has the DNA TGTGCCAGCAGCGTATCGTCTAGCGGGACCACCTACGAGCAGTACTTC. It yields the protein CASSVSSSGTTYEQYF.

V is TRBV15 and J is TRBJ1-1; 7 bases fit TRBD1. The germline CDR1 and CDR2 sequences are LNHNV and YYDKDF (reference sequence). The CDR3 sequence is 12 residues long. V gave up 4 bases and J gave up 6 bases; unmatched junction bases: 2. In nucleotides, the CDR3 is TGTGCCACCAGCACCACAGGGGCTGAAGCTTTCTTT. Translating it yields CATSTTGAEAFF.

The genes are TRBV6-5 and TRBJ2-7, with TRBD2 identical over 9 bases. The germline V gene has CDR1 MNHEY and CDR2 SVGAGI. This CDR3 region has 15 residues. After removal of 6 bases from V and 4 bases from J, the junction contained 10 bases not matched to a gene. In nucleotides, the CDR3 is TGTGCCAGCAGCGCTGAGCGGGGGGCGGTGTACGAGCAGTACTTC. Its protein is CASSAERGAVYEQYF.

The rearrangement uses TRBV7-7 and TRBJ1-1; 9 bases are a match to TRBD1. The J segment lost 2 bases and the V segment lost 2 bases, leaving 6 bases of the junction unmatched. The CDR3 runs to 16 residues. The V gene's germline CDR1 is SSHAT and CDR2 FNYEAQ (reference sequence). The CDR3 coding sequence is TGTGCCAGCAGCTTATACTCGGGACAGGGAAACACTGAAGCTTTCTTT. Its translation is CASSLYSGQGNTEAFF.

This clone was seen only a few times. The rearrangement uses TRBV2 and TRBJ1-1; possibly TRBD1 for D (6 bases). Germline V gene sequence: CDR1 SNHLY, CDR2 FYNNEI. This CDR3 contains 13 residues. V was cut by 7 bases and J by 5 bases, with 14 bases left in between. This CDR3 reads CASTVRGWTEAFF. The CDR3 DNA is TGTGCCAGCACTGTCAGGGGATGGACTGAAGCTTTCTTT. Full variable domain (missing parts from reference TRBV2 and TRBJ1-1): EPEVTQTPSHQVTQMGQEVILRCVPISNHLYFYWYRQILGQKVEFLVSFYNNEISEKSEIFDDQFSVERPDGSNFTLKIRSTKLEDSAMYFCASTVRGWTEAFFGQGTRLTVV.

This sequence joins TRBV13 and TRBJ2-7; TRBD1 aligns across 7 bases. The CDR3 spans 16 residues. V gave up 0 bases and J gave up 2 bases; unmatched junction bases: 7. Germline lookup yields CDR1 PRHDT and CDR2 FYEKMQ (reference sequence). Written as DNA, the CDR3 is TGTGCCAGCAGCTTAGGGTTTGGGACAGACCCCTACGAGCAGTACTTC. Its protein is CASSLGFGTDPYEQYF.

The J gene is TRBJ1-5, the V gene TRBV10-2; 7 bases align to TRBD1. V lost 5 bases to trimming and J lost 6 bases; unmatched junction nucleotides: 4. CDR1 and CDR2 from the germline V gene are WSHSY and SAAADI. The CDR3 length is 13 residues. The CDR3 DNA reads as TGCGCCAGCAGTTACTCAGGGGGTCAGCCCCAGCATTTT. Its protein is CASSYSGGQPQHF.

V and J are TRBV19 and TRBJ1-2; D not resolved. This CDR3 region has 12 residues. The germline V and J ends were trimmed by 5 bases and 4 bases, with 8 bases remaining between them. Germline CDR1 LNHDA, CDR2 SQIVND (reference sequence). The CDR3 nucleotides read TGTGCCAGTAGTGAGGCCTCCTATGGCTACACCTTC. Protein sequence: CASSEASYGYTF.

This chain uses TRBV27 with TRBJ2-5; the match to TRBD1 covers 9 bases. TRBJ2-7 matches the DNA end more closely, so the J call is doubtful. This CDR3 comprises 14 residues. CDR1 is MNHEY, CDR2 SMNVEV, per germline (reference sequence). The CDR3 sequence is CASRPGTGYDEQYF. The CDR3, as DNA: TGTGCCAGCAGACCCGGGACAGGGTACGACGAGCAGTACTTC.

The chain joins TRBV6-6 to TRBJ1-2, with 7 bases that match TRBD1. CDR1 is MNHNY and CDR2 is SVGAGI in the germline V gene (reference sequence). V lost 5 bases, J lost 7 bases, and 13 bases stayed unmatched. The CDR3 has 15 amino acids. CDR3 protein: CASSLGQEPISGYTF. The CDR3 DNA follows: TGTGCCAGCAGTCTTGGACAGGAGCCAATAAGTGGCTACACCTTC.

The chain has TRBV7-9 and TRBJ2-1, with a tentative D call TRBD2 (7 bases). Germline V gene data show CDR1 as SEHNR and CDR2 as FQNEAQ (reference sequence). The CDR3 is made up of 17 amino acids. The V end was cut by 4 bases, the J end by 5 bases, with 21 bases between. This chain's CDR3 is CASSSTAGRGGNNEQFF. The CDR3 region has the DNA TGTGCCAGCAGCTCTACGGCGGGGAGGGGGGGGAACAATGAGCAGTTCTTC.

The J gene is TRBJ1-2, the V gene TRBV28; D perhaps matches TRBD1 (5 bases). The CDR3 consists of 14 residues. The germline CDR1 and CDR2 sequences are MDHEN and SYDVKM. Trimming took off 3 bases at V and 8 bases at J, with 16 bases between the two ends. Here the CDR3 reads CASSLAGPWSGYTF. The DNA of the CDR3 is TGTGCCAGCAGTTTGGCAGGGCCGTGGTCGGGCTACACCTTC.

This chain joins TRBV6-5 and TRBJ2-3, with 13 bases that match TRBD2. CDR3 length: 15 amino acids. Germline V gives CDR1 MNHEY, CDR2 SVGAGI. After removal of 2 bases from V and 4 bases from J, the junction contained 0 bases not matched to a gene. This chain's CDR3 is CASSYTSGGADTQYF. CDR3 DNA sequence: TGTGCCAGCAGTTACACTAGCGGGGGGGCAGATACGCAGTATTTT.

The genes are TRBV27 and TRBJ2-7; D gene ambiguous. The V end lost 11 bases, the J end lost 6 bases, and 17 bases lay between the germline ends. Per the germline V gene, CDR1 is MNHEY and CDR2 is SMNVEV (reference sequence). The CDR3 is 12 residues long. CDR3 loop: CAARSSPLEQYF. CDR3 nucleotides: TGTGCCGCCAGGTCGTCTCCCCTCGAGCAGTACTTC.

The chain combines TRBV5-1 with TRBJ2-1; 8 positions match TRBD2. Germline values: CDR1 SGHRS, CDR2 YFSETQ. V was pared by 4 bases and J by 3 bases, with 21 bases of the junction left unmatched. This CDR3 has 20 residues. DNA for the CDR3: TGCGCCAGCAGCCCGAGCGGGGGAACGCTCCTTTTAGGGTACTACAATGAGCAGTTCTTC. This codes for CASSPSGGTLLLGYYNEQFF.

This clone was seen a single time. The chain recombines TRBV4-1 with TRBJ1-2; no clear D. The V gene lost 2 bases and the J gene lost 4 bases, with 11 bases spanning the gap. Germline values: CDR1 MGHRA, CDR2 YSYEKL. The CDR3 runs to 14 residues. In DNA form, the CDR3 reads TGCGCCAGCAGCCAACATAGGGAGCCCTATGGCTACACCTTC. Its translation: CASSQHREPYGYTF.

In its sample, this clone was seen a few times. The chain joins TRBV6-5 to TRBJ1-1; 7 positions match TRBD1. Germline V lookup: CDR1 MNHEY, CDR2 SVGAGI. V lost 2 bases and J lost 2; bases outside the gene matches: 5. The CDR3 covers 15 residues. Here the CDR3 DNA reads TGTGCCAGCAGTTACAACCAGGGGGAAAACACTGAAGCTTTCTTT. It yields the protein CASSYNQGENTEAFF.

This clone was counted between two and nine times. The V gene is TRBV6-1, the J gene TRBJ1-1, with no clear D. This CDR3 has 14 amino acids. Germline V gene lookup returns CDR1 MNHNS and CDR2 SASEGT. Deletions cut 8 bases from V and 1 base from J, with 14 bases between. DNA for the CDR3: TGTGCCAGCTGTAGGCAGGTGGGGAACACTGAAGCTTTCTTT. This sequence encodes CASCRQVGNTEAFF.

The chain links TRBV5-1 to TRBJ2-3; the match to TRBD1 covers 10 bases. V trimming: 4 bases; J trimming: 6 bases; junction bases outside the gene matches: 8. Germline V lookup: CDR1 SGHRS, CDR2 YFSETQ. The CDR3 extends over 15 amino acids. In nucleotides, the CDR3 is TGCGCCAGCAGCGCGACGACAGGGGGCGACGATACGCAGTATTTT. Its translation is CASSATTGGDDTQYF. The whole variable domain, remainder taken from reference TRBV5-1 and TRBJ2-3, is KAGVTQTPRYLIKTRGQQVTLSCSPISGHRSVSWYQQTPGQGLQFLFEYFSETQRNKGNFPGRFSGRQFSNSRSEMNVSTLELGDSALYLCASSATTGGDDTQYFGPGTRLTVL.

V usage is TRBV7-2 and J usage is TRBJ2-3; 9 nucleotides line up with TRBD2. Germline V gene data show CDR1 as SGHTA and CDR2 as FQGNSA. The length of the CDR3 is 16 residues. Unmatched junction bases numbered 8, after V lost 5 bases and J lost 2 bases. CDR3 sequence reads: CASSIPGLASTDTQYF. In DNA form, the CDR3 reads TGTGCCAGCAGCATCCCGGGACTAGCTTCCACAGATACGCAGTATTTT.